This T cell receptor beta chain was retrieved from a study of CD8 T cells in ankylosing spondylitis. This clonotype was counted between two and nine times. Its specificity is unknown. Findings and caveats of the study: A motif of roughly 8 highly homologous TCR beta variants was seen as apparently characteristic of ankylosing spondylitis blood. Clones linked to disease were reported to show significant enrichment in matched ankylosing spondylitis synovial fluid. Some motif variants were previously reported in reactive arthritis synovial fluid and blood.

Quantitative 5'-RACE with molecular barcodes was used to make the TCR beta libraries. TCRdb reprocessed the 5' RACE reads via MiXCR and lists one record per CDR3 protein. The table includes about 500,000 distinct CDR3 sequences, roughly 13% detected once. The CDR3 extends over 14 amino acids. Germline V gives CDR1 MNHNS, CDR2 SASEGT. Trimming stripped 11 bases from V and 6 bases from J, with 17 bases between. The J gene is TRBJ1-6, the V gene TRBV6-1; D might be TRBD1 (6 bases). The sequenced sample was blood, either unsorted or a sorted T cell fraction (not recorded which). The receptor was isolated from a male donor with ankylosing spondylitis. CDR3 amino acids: CASRRGQPNSPLHF. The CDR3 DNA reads TGTGCCTCCCGGAGAGGACAGCCTAATTCACCCCTCCACTTT.